The rows below give T cell receptor beta chains drawn from one sample of a study of blood T cell repertoires in COVID-19. The assay was immunoSEQ multiplex PCR, and TCRdb's table has in-frame clones only and misses some. The table records approximately 250,000 clones, approximately 89% of them present only once. The sequencing input was PBMCs or T cells enriched from blood (not recorded which). The receptors stem from a woman aged 40 to 49 with acute COVID-19. CDR3s include the opening cysteine and the closing phenylalanine or tryptophan. D genes are given only for firm matches.

>TRBJ2-1|TRBD2|TRBV3-1/TRBV3-2
CASSPTRGQRDYNEQFF
>TRBJ1-1|TRBD1|TRBV7-3
CASSLTGTANTEAFF
>TRBJ2-1|-|TRBV18
CASFKSASNEQFF
>TRBJ2-5|-|TRBV5-1
CASSPQLGQGQETQYF
>TRBJ1-4|-|TRBV28
CASRRGAGEKLFF
>TRBJ1-2|TRBD1|TRBV28
CASSFRDSYGYTF
>TRBJ1-1|-|TRBV5-1
CASSATEENTEAFF
>TRBJ1-1|-|TRBV3-1/TRBV3-2
CASSLRTARDTEAFF
>TRBJ2-7|-|TRBV3-1/TRBV3-2
CASSQGLDEQYF
>TRBJ2-5|TRBD2|TRBV19
CASRKNSGRAEETQYF
>TRBJ2-2|-|TRBV11-3
CASSFQGNTGELFF
>TRBJ1-2|-|TRBV19
CASTPTEGVWGYTF
>TRBJ2-1|TRBD2|TRBV27
CASTRLAGYNEQFF
>TRBJ2-5|-|TRBV5-6
CASSSPRGSETQYF
>TRBJ2-1|-|TRBV21-1
CASSDIAGGPFYNEQFF
>TRBJ1-1|TRBD1|TRBV28
CASSTTGGPNTEAFF
>TRBJ1-2|-|TRBV7-2
CASSTYLGADYGYTF
>TRBJ2-1|-|TRBV2
CASSEGGLASYNEQFF
>TRBJ2-1|TRBD2|TRBV5-1
CASSYLAGNSYNEQFF
>TRBJ1-6|-|TRBV28
CASRHNRVYNSPLHF